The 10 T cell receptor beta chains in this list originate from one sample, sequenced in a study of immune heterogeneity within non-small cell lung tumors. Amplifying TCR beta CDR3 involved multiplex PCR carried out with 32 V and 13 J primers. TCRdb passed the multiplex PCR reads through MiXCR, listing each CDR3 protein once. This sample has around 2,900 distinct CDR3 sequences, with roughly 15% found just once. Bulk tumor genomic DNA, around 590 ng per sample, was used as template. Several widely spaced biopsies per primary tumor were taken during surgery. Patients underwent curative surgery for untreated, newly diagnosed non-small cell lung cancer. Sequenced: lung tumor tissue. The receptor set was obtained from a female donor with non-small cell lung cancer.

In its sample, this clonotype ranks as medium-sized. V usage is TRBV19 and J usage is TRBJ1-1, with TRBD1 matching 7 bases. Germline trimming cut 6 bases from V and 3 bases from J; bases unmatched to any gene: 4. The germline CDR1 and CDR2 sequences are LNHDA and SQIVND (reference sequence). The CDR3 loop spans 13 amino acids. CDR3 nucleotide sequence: TGTGCCAGTAGGACAGGGCCGGACACTGAAGCTTTCTTT. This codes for CASRTGPDTEAFF.

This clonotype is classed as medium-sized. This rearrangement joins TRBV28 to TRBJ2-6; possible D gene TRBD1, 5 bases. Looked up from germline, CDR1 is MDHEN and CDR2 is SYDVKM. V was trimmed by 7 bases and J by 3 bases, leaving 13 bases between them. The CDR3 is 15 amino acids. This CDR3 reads CASNTGTFGANVLTF. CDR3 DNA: TGTGCCAGCAACACAGGTACTTTTGGGGCCAACGTCCTGACTTTC.

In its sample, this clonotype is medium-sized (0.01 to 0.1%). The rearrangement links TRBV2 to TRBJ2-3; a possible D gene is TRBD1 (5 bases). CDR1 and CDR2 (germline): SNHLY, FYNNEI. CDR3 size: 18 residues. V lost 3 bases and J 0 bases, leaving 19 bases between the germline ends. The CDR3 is CASSDAYPGATSTDTQYF. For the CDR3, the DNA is TGTGCCAGCAGTGACGCTTATCCTGGGGCGACTAGCACAGATACGCAGTATTTT. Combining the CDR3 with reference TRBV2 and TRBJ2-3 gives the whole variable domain EPEVTQTPSHQVTQMGQEVILRCVPISNHLYFYWYRQILGQKVEFLVSFYNNEISEKSEIFDDQFSVERPDGSNFTLKIRSTKLEDSAMYFCASSDAYPGATSTDTQYFGPGTRLTVL.

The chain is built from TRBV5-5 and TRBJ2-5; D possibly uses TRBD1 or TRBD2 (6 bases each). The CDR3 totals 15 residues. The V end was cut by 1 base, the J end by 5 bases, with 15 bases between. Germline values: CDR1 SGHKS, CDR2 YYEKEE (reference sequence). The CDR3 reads CASSLISGAGETQYF. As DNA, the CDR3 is TGTGCCAGCAGCTTGATCTCGGGGGCGGGGGAGACCCAGTACTTC. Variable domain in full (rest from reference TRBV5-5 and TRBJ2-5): DAGVTQSPTHLIKTRGQQVTLRCSPISGHKSVSWYQQVLGQGPQFIFQYYEKEERGRGNFPDRFSARQFPNYSSELNVNALLLGDSALYLCASSLISGAGETQYFGPGTRLLVL.

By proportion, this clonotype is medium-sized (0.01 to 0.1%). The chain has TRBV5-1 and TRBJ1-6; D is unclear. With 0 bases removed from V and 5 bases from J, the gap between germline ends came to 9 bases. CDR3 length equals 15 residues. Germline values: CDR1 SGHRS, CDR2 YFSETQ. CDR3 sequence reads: CASSLGQPDNSPLHF. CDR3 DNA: TGCGCCAGCAGCTTGGGACAACCAGATAATTCACCCCTCCACTTT.

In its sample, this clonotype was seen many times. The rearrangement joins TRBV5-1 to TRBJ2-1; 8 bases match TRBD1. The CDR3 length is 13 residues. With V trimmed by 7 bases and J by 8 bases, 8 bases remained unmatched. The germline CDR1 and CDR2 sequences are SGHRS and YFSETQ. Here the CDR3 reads CASARTGNDEQFF. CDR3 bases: TGCGCCAGCGCAAGGACAGGGAACGATGAGCAGTTCTTC.

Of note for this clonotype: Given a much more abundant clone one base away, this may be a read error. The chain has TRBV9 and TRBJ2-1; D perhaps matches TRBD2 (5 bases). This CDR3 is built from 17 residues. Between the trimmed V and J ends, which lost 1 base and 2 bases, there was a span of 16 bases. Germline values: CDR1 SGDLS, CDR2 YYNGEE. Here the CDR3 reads CASSVSPSGAPYNEQFF. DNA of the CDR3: TGTGCCAGCAGCGTATCTCCCAGCGGAGCCCCCTACAATGAGCAGTTCTTC.

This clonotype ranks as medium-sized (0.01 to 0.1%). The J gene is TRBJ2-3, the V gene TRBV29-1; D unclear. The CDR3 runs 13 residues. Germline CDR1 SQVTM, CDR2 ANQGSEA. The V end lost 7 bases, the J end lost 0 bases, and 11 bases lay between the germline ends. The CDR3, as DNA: TGCAGCGGGTCGACTGCTAGCACAGATACGCAGTATTTT. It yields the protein CSGSTASTDTQYF.

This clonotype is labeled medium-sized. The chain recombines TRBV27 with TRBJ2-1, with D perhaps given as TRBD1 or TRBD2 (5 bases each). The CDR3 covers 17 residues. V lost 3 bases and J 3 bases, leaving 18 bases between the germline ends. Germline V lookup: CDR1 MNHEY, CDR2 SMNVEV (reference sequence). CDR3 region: CASSFVGGDVGYNEQFF. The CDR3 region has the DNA TGTGCCAGCAGTTTTGTTGGTGGGGACGTGGGCTACAATGAGCAGTTCTTC.

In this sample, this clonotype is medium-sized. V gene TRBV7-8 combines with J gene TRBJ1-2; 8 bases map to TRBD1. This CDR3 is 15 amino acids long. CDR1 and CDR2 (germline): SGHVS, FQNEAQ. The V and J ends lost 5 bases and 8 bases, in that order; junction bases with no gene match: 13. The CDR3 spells CASSTRTGTGEGYTF. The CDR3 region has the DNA TGTGCCAGCAGCACGCGGACCGGGACAGGAGAGGGCTACACCTTC.